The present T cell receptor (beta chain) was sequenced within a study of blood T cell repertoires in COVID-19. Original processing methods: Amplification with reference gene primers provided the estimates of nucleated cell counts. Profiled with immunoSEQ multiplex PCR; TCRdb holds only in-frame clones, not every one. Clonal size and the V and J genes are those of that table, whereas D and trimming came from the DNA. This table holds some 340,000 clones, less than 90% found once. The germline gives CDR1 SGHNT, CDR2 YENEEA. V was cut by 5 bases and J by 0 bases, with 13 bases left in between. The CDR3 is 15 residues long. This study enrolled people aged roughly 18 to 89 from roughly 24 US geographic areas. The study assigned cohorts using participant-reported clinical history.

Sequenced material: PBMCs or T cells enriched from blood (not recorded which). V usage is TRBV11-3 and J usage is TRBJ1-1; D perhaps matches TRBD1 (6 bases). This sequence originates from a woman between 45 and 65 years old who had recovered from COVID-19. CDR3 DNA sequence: TGTGCCAGCAGCGGCCGGGGACAACTGAACACTGAAGCTTTCTTT. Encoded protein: CASSGRGQLNTEAFF.